This T cell receptor beta chain was recovered during a study of blood T cell repertoires in COVID-19. Study in general: Specimens from acute and convalescent COVID-19 originated in the United States, Italy and Spain.

Under the authors' procedure: It was from reference gene primer amplification that nucleated cell counts were estimated. The data were produced by immunoSEQ multiplex PCR, yet TCRdb's version contains in-frame clones alone and is incomplete. V and J calls and clone size are as listed in that table; D and trimming were resolved from the DNA. The repertoire includes around 40,000 clones, approximately 88% of them detected once, and 20% to 25% sits in the top ten. The CDR3 is 17 amino acids. Germline CDR1 MGHRA, CDR2 YSYEKL. Losses at the gene ends were 2 bases for V and 5 bases for J; bases not matched to a gene: 10.

What was sequenced was peripheral blood. The receptor comes from a man aged 50 to 60 with active COVID-19. The rearrangement links TRBV4-1 to TRBJ2-3; 10 positions agree with TRBD1. The CDR3 nucleotides read TGCGCCAGCAGCCAAAGTTGGGGGACAGGGGTAGTAGATACGCAGTATTTT. Translated: CASSQSWGTGVVDTQYF.